Detailed here is one TCR beta chain. Its specificity is not known. These data belong to a study of cytomegalovirus exposure and HLA in healthy donors. Germline CDR1 reads MNHEY; CDR2 reads SMNVEV (reference sequence). This CDR3 is built from 14 residues. Between the trimmed V and J ends, which lost 0 bases and 6 bases, there was a span of 9 bases. Study findings and constraints: While the bulk of TCR sequences proved rare, some public TCRs turned up in many donors.

A multiplex PCR was run with 60 Vbeta primers and 13 Jbeta primers. Produced via immunoSEQ multiplex PCR; TCRdb's table is partial and in-frame only. The sample holds roughly 120,000 clones, about 66% seen once. The sequenced sample consisted of PBMCs. The sequence came from a man in his thirties or forties in good health and CMV-seropositive. The chain couples TRBV27 to TRBJ2-1, with TRBD2 as a possible D gene (6 bases). DNA for the CDR3: TGTGCCAGCAGTTTATCGGTGGGAGGCAATGAGCAGTTCTTC. It encodes CASSLSVGGNEQFF.